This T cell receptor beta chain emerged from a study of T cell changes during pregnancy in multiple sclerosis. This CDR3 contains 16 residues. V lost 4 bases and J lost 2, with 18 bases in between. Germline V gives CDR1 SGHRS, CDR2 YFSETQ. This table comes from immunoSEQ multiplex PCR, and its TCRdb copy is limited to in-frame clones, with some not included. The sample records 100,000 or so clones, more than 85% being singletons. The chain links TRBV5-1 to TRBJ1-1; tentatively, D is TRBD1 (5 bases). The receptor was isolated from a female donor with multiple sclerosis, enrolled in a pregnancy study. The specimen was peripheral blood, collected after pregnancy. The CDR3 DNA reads TGCGCCAGCAGCGAACGACAGACGGAATTTAACACTGAAGCTTTCTTT. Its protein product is CASSERQTEFNTEAFF.